The 13 T cell receptor beta chains presented below share a single source sample, sequenced in a study of breast tumors, draining lymph nodes, adjacent tissues. TCRdb analysed the multiplex PCR reads with MiXCR anew, one entry per CDR3 protein. Of approximately 230,000 distinct CDR3 sequences listed, roughly a third are singletons. Breast cancer patients provided tissue from their axillary draining lymph nodes. Sequencing was done on a sample of axillary lymph node tissue. Receptor source: a female donor with breast cancer. Some clones in this sample may be carry-over from other donors' samples.

This chain links TRBV11-3 with TRBJ2-3; TRBD2 might be the D (5 bases). V lost 5 bases and J lost 11, with 17 bases in between. There are 13 residues in the CDR3. The V gene's germline CDR1 is SGHNT and CDR2 YENEEA. CDR3 DNA: TGTGCCAGCAGCGAGGGCTTTTACAATGAGCAGTATTTT. Translated: CASSEGFYNEQYF.

V and J are TRBV2 and TRBJ1-4, with D tentatively TRBD1 (6 bases). Germline-derived CDR1 and CDR2 are SNHLY and FYNNEI. V shed 5 bases and J shed 8 bases, with 15 bases lying between them. This CDR3 region has 14 residues. The CDR3 loop is CASSIKGESEKLFF. CDR3 bases: TGTGCCAGCAGTATAAAGGGGGAGAGCGAAAAACTGTTTTTT.

This clonotype was detected many times. The genes are TRBV12-3 or TRBV12-4 and TRBJ2-1; the D gene is possibly TRBD1 (5 bases). The CDR3 runs to 14 residues. V was trimmed by 1 base and J by 3 bases, leaving 7 bases between them. The CDR3: CASSLEDNYNEQFF. CDR3 DNA sequence: TGTGCCAGCAGTTTAGAGGACAACTACAATGAGCAGTTCTTC.

The chain employs TRBV24-1 and TRBJ1-6; D is ambiguous. The CDR3 extends over 15 amino acids. From germline, CDR1 is KGHDR and CDR2 SFDVKD. Trimming took off 3 bases at V and 6 bases at J, with 11 bases between the two ends. The CDR3 DNA sequence: TGTGCCACCAGTGATCAGCGTACGACTAATTCACCCCTCCACTTT. Translation: CATSDQRTTNSPLHF.

This clonotype was seen only a few times. This may arise from a read error, as a much more abundant clone is one base away. V gene TRBV24-1 combines with J gene TRBJ2-2, with D perhaps TRBD2 (6 bases). V was cut by 3 bases and J by 7 bases, with 17 bases left in between. The CDR3 has 16 amino acids. The germline V gene has CDR1 KGHDR and CDR2 SFDVKD. The CDR3 nucleotides read TGTGCCACCAGTGATCCCCCGGGACTCCGGGTCGGGGAGCTGTTTTTT. Amino acids: CATSDPPGLRVGELFF.

With regard to this clonotype: This may be a read error, as it is one base from a much larger clone. This chain uses TRBV9 with TRBJ2-5, with unresolved D. Trimming removed 3 bases from V and 7 bases from J, with 13 bases in between. The CDR3 loop spans 13 amino acids. Per germline, CDR1 SGDLS and CDR2 YYNGEE. In nucleotides, the CDR3 is TGTGCCAGCAGCGACCAAGCATGGGGGACCCAGTACTTC. Translating it yields CASSDQAWGTQYF. The full variable domain, rest sourced from reference TRBV9 and TRBJ2-5, is DSGVTQTPKHLITATGQRVTLRCSPRSGDLSVYWYQQSLDQGLQFLIQYYNGEERAKGNILERFSAQQFPDLHSELNLSSLELGDSALYFCASSDQAWGTQYFGPGTRLLVL.

This clonotype was observed many times. This may be a read error, as it is one base from a much larger clone. This chain links TRBV20-1 with TRBJ1-2, with a tentative D call TRBD1 (5 bases). The CDR3 runs 13 residues. The germline gives CDR1 DFQATT, CDR2 SNEGSKA (reference sequence). The DNA for the CDR3 is TGCAGTGCTAGAACCAGGGCGGATGATGGCTGCACCTTC. Protein product: CSARTRADDGCTF.

In its sample, this clonotype was seen many times. The chain uses TRBV7-3 and TRBJ2-1, with D tentatively TRBD1 (5 bases). Germline V lookup: CDR1 SGHTA, CDR2 FQGTGA. The V and J ends lost 1 base and 5 bases respectively, with 15 bases between them. The CDR3 covers 16 residues. As DNA, the CDR3 is TGTGCCAGCAGCTTAAACGGCAGGGCCACTAACAATGAGCAGTTCTTC. Translating it yields CASSLNGRATNNEQFF.

This clonotype was observed many times. V and J are TRBV18 and TRBJ2-5; D unclear. Per the germline V gene, CDR1 is KGHSH and CDR2 is LQKENI. The V end lost 3 bases, the J end lost 3 bases, and 5 bases lay between the germline ends. This CDR3 is 12 amino acids long. CDR3 nucleotide sequence: TGTGCCAGCTCACCTGGGAAAGAGACCCAGTACTTC. This encodes CASSPGKETQYF.

In this sample, this clonotype turned up many times. A clone one base away is much larger, so this may be a read error. V usage is TRBV20-1 and J usage is TRBJ1-2, with D perhaps matching TRBD1 (6 bases). The CDR3 is 13 residues long. Germline CDR1 and CDR2: DFQATT and SNEGSKA (reference sequence). CDR3 bases: TGCAGTGCTAGCCTGGGGGCTAACTATGCCTACACCTTC. Protein product: CSASLGANYAYTF.

This clonotype was seen more than once but under ten times. This chain links TRBV28 with TRBJ1-2; no clear D. The germline V gene encodes CDR1 MDHEN and CDR2 SYDVKM. This CDR3 has 14 amino acids. V lost 11 bases and J lost 3, with 19 bases in between. CDR3: CASRRGGIDYGYTF. In DNA form, the CDR3 reads TGTGCCTCACGCCGGGGAGGTATAGACTATGGCTACACCTTC.

The chain joins TRBV20-1 to TRBJ2-3; D possibly corresponds to TRBD2 (6 bases). CDR3 length: 14 residues. CDR1 DFQATT and CDR2 SNEGSKA come from the germline V gene (reference sequence). V lost 3 bases to trimming and J lost 0 bases, with 10 bases between them. This chain's CDR3 is CSASWRASTDTQYF. The DNA of the CDR3 is TGCAGTGCTAGTTGGAGGGCTAGCACAGATACGCAGTATTTT.

The V call is TRBV11-3, the J call TRBJ2-5, with 13 bases fitting TRBD2. The ends lost 5 bases at V and 5 bases at J; junction bases unmatched: 8. Germline loops: CDR1 SGHNT, CDR2 YENEEA. CDR3 length: 16 residues. The CDR3 protein is CASSPPGLAGFETQYF. The CDR3, as DNA: TGTGCCAGCAGCCCCCCGGGACTAGCGGGATTCGAGACCCAGTACTTC. Complete variable domain (other parts from reference TRBV11-3 and TRBJ2-5): EAGVVQSPRYKIIEKKQPVAFWCNPISGHNTLYWYLQNLGQGPELLIRYENEEAVDDSQLPKDRFSAERLKGVDSTLKIQPAELGDSAVYLCASSPPGLAGFETQYFGPGTRLLVL.